The 7 T cell receptor beta chains below were found in one sample sequenced in a study of CD8+ T cells in alopecia areata. Extraction of RNA preceded its reverse transcription into cDNA, which served as the sequencing template. TCRdb keeps only in-frame clones here, not all; method: immunoSEQ multiplex PCR. The repertoire holds more than 110,000 clones, around 60% seen once, with under 6.5% in the top ten. The specimen was CD4+ T cells sorted from blood, collected at week 0. These receptor sequences come from a human donor with alopecia areata.

This clone was picked up a small number of times. This sample includes further DNA sequences coding for the same CDR3. The rearrangement uses TRBV20-1 and TRBJ2-5; no clear D. The CDR3 is made up of 10 amino acids. Germline-derived CDR1 and CDR2 are DFQATT and SNEGSKA (reference sequence). V lost 0 bases and J lost 4, with 0 bases in between. CDR3 sequence reads: CSAREETQYF. As DNA, the CDR3 is TGCAGTGCTAGAGAAGAGACCCAGTACTTC.

V usage is TRBV4-1 and J usage is TRBJ1-2, with unresolved D. The CDR3 has 14 residues. V was trimmed by 3 bases and J by 4 bases, leaving 12 bases between them. Germline loops: CDR1 MGHRA, CDR2 YSYEKL. The CDR3 here is CASSQVLEGYGYTF. In DNA, the CDR3 is TGCGCCAGCAGCCAGGTGTTAGAGGGCTATGGCTACACCTTC.

Written as DNA, the CDR3 is TGTGCCAGCAGTGAGCCTGGGACAGGGTTTGGCTACACCTTC. Translation: CASSEPGTGFGYTF. The chain has TRBV25-1 and TRBJ1-2, with 9 bases fitting TRBD1. Germline assignment: CDR1 MGHDK and CDR2 SYGVNS. V shed 3 bases and J 7 bases; nucleotides not matched to a gene: 6. The CDR3 is 14 amino acids.

This chain joins TRBV19 and TRBJ1-1, with TRBD1 matching over 7 bases. Germline CDR1 is LNHDA and CDR2 is SQIVND (reference sequence). This CDR3 is 13 amino acids long. The V gene end was trimmed by 7 bases and the J gene end by 5 bases; junction bases not matched to a gene: 7. As DNA, the CDR3 is TGTGCCAGTATCCGACAGGGTAGAACTGAAGCTTTCTTT. This encodes CASIRQGRTEAFF. Full variable domain (missing parts from reference TRBV19 and TRBJ1-1): DGGITQSPKYLFRKEGQNVTLSCEQNLNHDAMYWYRQDPGQGLRLIYYSQIVNDFQKGDIAEGYSVSREKKESFPLTVTSAQKNPTAFYLCASIRQGRTEAFFGQGTRLTVV.

This chain joins TRBV29-1 and TRBJ2-7; D call uncertain. Germline CDR1 SQVTM, CDR2 ANQGSEA. The CDR3 consists of 11 residues. The CDR3 DNA follows: TGCAACCTAACATCTTCCTACGAGCAGTACTTC. Protein: CNLTSSYEQYF.

The chain employs TRBV7-2 and TRBJ2-2, with D uncertain. V was shortened by 6 bases and J by 5 bases, with 7 bases between the two germline ends. This CDR3 region has 12 residues. Germline values: CDR1 SGHTA, CDR2 FQGNSA. CDR3 residues: CASSRWTGELFF. The CDR3 DNA is TGTGCCAGCAGTCGGTGGACCGGGGAGCTGTTTTTT.

V and J are TRBV19 and TRBJ2-3; D possibly corresponds to TRBD2 (5 bases). With 6 bases removed from V and 2 bases from J, the gap between germline ends came to 12 bases. CDR1 and CDR2 from the germline V gene are LNHDA and SQIVND (reference sequence). The CDR3 is 14 amino acids. The CDR3 DNA reads TGTGCCAGTAGCTCTAGCTATCTCACAGATACGCAGTATTTT. As protein: CASSSSYLTDTQYF. Full variable domain (outside the CDR3, taken from reference TRBV19 and TRBJ2-3): DGGITQSPKYLFRKEGQNVTLSCEQNLNHDAMYWYRQDPGQGLRLIYYSQIVNDFQKGDIAEGYSVSREKKESFPLTVTSAQKNPTAFYLCASSSSYLTDTQYFGPGTRLTVL.